The 18 T cell receptor beta chains reported below all come from one sample, sequenced in a study of blood T cell repertoires in COVID-19. The method was immunoSEQ multiplex PCR; TCRdb's version includes in-frame clones alone and lacks a portion of them. Here the sample spans some 150,000 clones, about 91% being singletons. The source material was peripheral blood. The receptors stem from a woman aged 45-65 years with acute or convalescent COVID-19.

V and J are TRBV24-1 and TRBJ1-2; no firm D call. Germline CDR1 reads KGHDR; CDR2 reads SFDVKD. The CDR3 contains 16 residues. The ends were cut back, 3 bases at V and 8 bases at J, with 21 bases in the middle. The DNA of the CDR3 is TGTGCCACCAGTGATCAATACACCTGGGCCGCCTGGGGCTACACCTTC. It yields the protein CATSDQYTWAAWGYTF.

This clone has just a few counts. Other DNA sequences in the sample encode the same CDR3. The chain is built from TRBV5-1 and TRBJ2-7; D is unclear. Trimming took off 1 base at V and 3 bases at J, with 8 bases between the two ends. In germline, CDR1 is SGHRS, CDR2 YFSETQ. CDR3 length: 13 amino acids. CDR3 loop: CASSLYPDYEQYF. The DNA of the CDR3 is TGCGCCAGCAGCTTGTATCCAGACTACGAGCAGTACTTC.

This rearrangement joins TRBV19 to TRBJ2-3; 15 bases fit TRBD2. V lost 5 bases to trimming and J lost 10 bases; unmatched junction nucleotides: 7. CDR3 length equals 15 residues. CDR1 LNHDA and CDR2 SQIVND come from the germline V gene (reference sequence). Here the CDR3 reads CASSWTSGGAEAQYF. The CDR3 coding sequence is TGTGCCAGTAGTTGGACTAGCGGGGGGGCCGAGGCGCAGTATTTT. The complete variable domain, with remaining parts taken from reference TRBV19 and TRBJ2-3, reads DGGITQSPKYLFRKEGQNVTLSCEQNLNHDAMYWYRQDPGQGLRLIYYSQIVNDFQKGDIAEGYSVSREKKESFPLTVTSAQKNPTAFYLCASSWTSGGAEAQYFGPGTRLTVL.

The chain employs TRBV19 and TRBJ1-3; D remains ambiguous. Germline CDR1 is LNHDA and CDR2 is SQIVND (reference sequence). V gave up 3 bases and J gave up 1 base, with 10 bases separating them. The CDR3 spans 15 residues. CDR3 bases: TGTGCCAGTAGTATTTCGTACGAGTCTGGAAACACCATATATTTT. It is translated as CASSISYESGNTIYF.

The V call is TRBV6-5, the J call TRBJ2-4; no clear D. Trimming pared 2 bases from V and 1 base from J, leaving 3 bases between. The CDR3 runs to 13 residues. Germline loops: CDR1 MNHEY, CDR2 SVGAGI. CDR3 protein: CASSYRAKNIQYF. The DNA for the CDR3 is TGTGCCAGCAGTTACCGGGCCAAAAACATTCAGTACTTC.

The V gene is TRBV5-1, the J gene TRBJ1-2, with a weak D call TRBD1 (6 bases). Germline values: CDR1 SGHRS, CDR2 YFSETQ. CDR3 length: 15 residues. Trimming cost V 4 bases and J 1 base, with 14 bases left between them. The chain's CDR3 is CASSPTGTLNYGYTF. The CDR3 DNA is TGCGCCAGCAGCCCGACCGGGACACTTAACTATGGCTACACCTTC.

This chain uses TRBV4-2 with TRBJ2-2, with TRBD2 as a possible D gene (5 bases). The V end lost 4 bases, the J end lost 0 bases, and 9 bases lay between the germline ends. The germline gives CDR1 LGHNA, CDR2 YNFKEQ. This CDR3 has 15 residues. CDR3 sequence reads: CASSPGLTNTGELFF. The CDR3 DNA is TGTGCCAGCAGCCCAGGACTTACGAACACCGGGGAGCTGTTTTTT.

The V call is TRBV27, the J call TRBJ2-1, with D perhaps matching TRBD1 (6 bases). This CDR3 comprises 15 residues. The germline V gene has CDR1 MNHEY and CDR2 SMNVEV (reference sequence). The germline V and J ends were trimmed by 5 bases and 0 bases, with 11 bases remaining between them. CDR3 sequence reads: CASSTGLSSYNEQFF. In nucleotides, the CDR3 is TGTGCCAGCAGTACAGGGCTGAGCTCCTACAATGAGCAGTTCTTC.

This chain connects TRBV5-1 to TRBJ2-7; the match to TRBD2 covers 8 bases. The CDR3 extends over 15 amino acids. V shed 0 bases, J shed 6 bases, and the junction held 8 bases outside the gene matches. The V gene's germline CDR1 is SGHRS and CDR2 YFSETQ. The CDR3 bases are TGCGCCAGCAGCTTGGCCCGGGAGGGCCCTCCCGAGCAGTACTTC. Translating gives CASSLAREGPPEQYF.

The V call is TRBV24-1, the J call TRBJ1-5, with 12 nucleotides matching TRBD1. Germline V lookup: CDR1 KGHDR, CDR2 SFDVKD. V dropped 3 bases and J dropped 11; count of bases not matched to a gene: 13. This CDR3 region has 17 residues. Here the CDR3 reads CATSDPHGTGGEVAQHF. The CDR3, as DNA: TGTGCCACCAGTGATCCCCACGGGACAGGGGGCGAGGTGGCCCAGCATTTT.

This rearrangement joins TRBV3-1 (or the pseudogene TRBV3-2) to TRBJ2-2; perhaps TRBD2 as D (5 bases). CDR1 is LGHDT and CDR2 is YNNKEL in the germline V gene (reference sequence). V was pared by 1 base and J by 6 bases, with 9 bases between. There are 14 residues in the CDR3. The CDR3 region has the DNA TGTGCCAGCAGCCAAGCACTAGTACCCGGGGAGCTGTTTTTT. Its protein product is CASSQALVPGELFF.

The J gene is TRBJ2-3, the V gene TRBV9; 10 bases match TRBD2. CDR3 length: 20 residues. Looked up from germline, CDR1 is SGDLS and CDR2 is YYNGEE. V shed 0 bases, J shed 2 bases, and the junction held 15 bases outside the gene matches. CDR3 bases: TGTGCCAGCAGCGTAGGGTGGAGCGGGGGGGCCGGTTCCCACACAGATACGCAGTATTTT. This codes for CASSVGWSGGAGSHTDTQYF.

The chain is built from TRBV5-6 and TRBJ1-5; no clear D gene. Per germline, CDR1 SGHDT and CDR2 YYEEEE. CDR3 length: 13 amino acids. Trimming stripped 0 bases from V and 4 bases from J, with 5 bases between. The CDR3 DNA sequence: TGTGCCAGCAGCTTGGGTCTTAATCAGCCCCAGCATTTT. It codes for CASSLGLNQPQHF.

On this clone itself: Sequence at one end of the junction differs from germline and may be a read error. The chain joins TRBV27 to TRBJ2-7; 8 bases are a match to TRBD2. Germline V gives CDR1 MNHEY, CDR2 SMNVEV (reference sequence). This CDR3 has 15 amino acids. The CDR3 DNA reads TGTGCCAGCAGTGTATCACTAGCGGCCTCCTACGAGCAGTACTTC. This translates into CASSVSLAASYEQYF.

The chain uses TRBV7-3 and TRBJ2-3; 10 bases fit TRBD2. This CDR3 has 16 amino acids. J was trimmed by 3 bases and V by 1 base; bases with no gene match: 4. Germline V gene lookup returns CDR1 SGHTA and CDR2 FQGTGA. CDR3 sequence reads: CASSLMLAGVTDTQYF. For the CDR3, the DNA is TGTGCCAGCAGCTTAATGCTAGCGGGAGTGACAGATACGCAGTATTTT.

The chain has TRBV9 and TRBJ2-2, with TRBD2 identical over 7 bases. The CDR3 sequence is 13 residues long. From germline, CDR1 is SGDLS and CDR2 YYNGEE. J was trimmed by 6 bases and V by 4 bases; bases with no gene match: 3. CDR3 region: CASSRSGAGELFF. In DNA form, the CDR3 reads TGTGCCAGCAGCAGAAGCGGGGCCGGGGAGCTGTTTTTT. Based on the CDR3 plus reference TRBV9 and TRBJ2-2, the full variable domain is DSGVTQTPKHLITATGQRVTLRCSPRSGDLSVYWYQQSLDQGLQFLIQYYNGEERAKGNILERFSAQQFPDLHSELNLSSLELGDSALYFCASSRSGAGELFFGEGSRLTVL.

V gene TRBV4-1 combines with J gene TRBJ1-2, with D possibly matching TRBD1 (6 bases). CDR1 and CDR2 from the germline V gene are MGHRA and YSYEKL. Between the trimmed V and J ends, which lost 3 bases and 4 bases, there was a span of 12 bases. The CDR3 totals 14 residues. CDR3 in amino acids: CASSQPQGLYGYTF. The CDR3 DNA sequence: TGCGCCAGCAGCCAGCCCCAGGGGCTCTATGGCTACACCTTC.

The J gene is TRBJ2-1, the V gene TRBV7-3; possible D gene TRBD1, 6 bases. CDR1 SGHTA and CDR2 FQGTGA come from the germline V gene. The V and J ends lost 5 bases and 0 bases respectively, with 11 bases between them. The CDR3 has 15 amino acids. CDR3 region: CASSLNRVSYNEQFF. DNA of the CDR3: TGTGCCAGCAGCCTAAACAGGGTCTCCTACAATGAGCAGTTCTTC.